This T cell receptor (beta chain) emerged from a study of OX40 agonist ivuxolimab in advanced cancers. On the study more broadly: Patients enrolled in dose escalation were diagnosed with hepatocellular carcinoma, melanoma, renal cell or head and neck cancer.

Findings and limits, study-wide: The 0.1-3.0 mg/kg partial responders had among the lowest clonal expansion. CD4+ and CD8+ blood T cells expanded clonally by week 6 at 0.1 to 3.0 mg/kg.

Regarding this clone: What it recognizes is unknown.

Sequencing was performed with immunoSEQ multiplex PCR; in TCRdb, only in-frame clones are kept and a portion is missing. The table has about 55,000 clones, approximately 91% seen once. Here the sequenced sample was CD4+ or CD8+ T cells sorted from blood, taken in a trial of the OX40 agonist ivuxolimab. This receptor was identified in an adult with an advanced solid tumor such as melanoma, head and neck, liver or kidney cancer.

CDR3 residues: CASSGSGNTIYF. The DNA for the CDR3 is TGTGCCAGCAGTGGCTCTGGAAACACCATATATTTT. V is TRBV28 and J is TRBJ1-3; D is uncertain. The germline V and J ends were trimmed by 5 bases and 0 bases, with 2 bases remaining between them. Germline CDR1 reads MDHEN; CDR2 reads SYDVKM. This CDR3 has 12 amino acids.